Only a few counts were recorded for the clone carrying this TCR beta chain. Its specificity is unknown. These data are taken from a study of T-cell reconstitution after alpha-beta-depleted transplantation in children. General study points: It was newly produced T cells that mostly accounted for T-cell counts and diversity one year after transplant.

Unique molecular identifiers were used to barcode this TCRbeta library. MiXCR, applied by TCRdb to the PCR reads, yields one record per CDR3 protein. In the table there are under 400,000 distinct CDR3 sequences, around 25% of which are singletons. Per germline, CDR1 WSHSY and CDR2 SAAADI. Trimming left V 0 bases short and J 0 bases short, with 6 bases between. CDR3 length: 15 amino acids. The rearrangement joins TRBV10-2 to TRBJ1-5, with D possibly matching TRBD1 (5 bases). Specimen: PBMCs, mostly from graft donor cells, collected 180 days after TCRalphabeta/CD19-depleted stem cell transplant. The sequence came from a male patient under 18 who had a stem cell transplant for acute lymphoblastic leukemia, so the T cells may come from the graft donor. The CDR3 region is CASSESTDSNQPQHF. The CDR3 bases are TGCGCCAGCAGTGAGTCGACAGATAGCAATCAGCCCCAGCATTTT.